These 27 T cell receptor beta chains were sequenced from one sample in a study of graft-versus-host responses after intestinal transplantation. These receptors are not linked to any known antigen. Measured with immunoSEQ multiplex PCR; TCRdb has only the in-frame clones, and not every one. The data show 65,000 to 100,000 clones, less than 95% seen once. Sequencing used unstimulated CD8+ T cells sorted from spleen or lymph node cells, obtained before transplant. All receptors derive from a human donor who was the organ donor for an intestinal transplant.

The chain combines TRBV19 with TRBJ2-7; the D gene is possibly TRBD2 (5 bases). Germline CDR1 reads LNHDA; CDR2 reads SQIVND (reference sequence). Trimming removed 3 bases from V and 2 bases from J, with 11 bases in between. This CDR3 is 14 amino acids long. CDR3 DNA sequence: TGTGCCAGTAGTATCCGGGGATCGGCCTACGAGCAGTACTTC. This codes for CASSIRGSAYEQYF.

CDR3 bases: TGTGCCACCAGCAGAGCCCGGGTGAACACTGAAGCTTTCTTT. The encoded protein is CATSRARVNTEAFF. This sequence joins TRBV15 and TRBJ1-1; D gene uncertain. Germline CDR1 and CDR2: LNHNV and YYDKDF (reference sequence). This CDR3 has 14 residues. Trimming removed 1 base at V and 0 bases at J, with 6 bases between.

The rearrangement uses TRBV7-2 and TRBJ1-4; D is uncertain. Germline V gene sequence: CDR1 SGHTA, CDR2 FQGNSA. Trimming left V 2 bases short and J 7 bases short, with 11 bases between. CDR3 length: 14 amino acids. Written as DNA, the CDR3 is TGTGCCAGCAGCTTACACGTACTTGGTGAAAAACTGTTTTTT. Its translation is CASSLHVLGEKLFF.

This sequence joins TRBV4-2 and TRBJ2-5, with D perhaps TRBD2 (5 bases). The CDR3 consists of 15 residues. Trimming cost V 0 bases and J 5 bases, with 13 bases left between them. Germline V CDR1 and CDR2: LGHNA, YNFKEQ. In DNA, the CDR3 is TGTGCCAGCAGCCAAGAGCGGGTGAATTGGGAGACCCAGTACTTC. This translates into CASSQERVNWETQYF.

The genes are TRBV7-2 and TRBJ1-1; no definite D call. CDR1 is SGHTA and CDR2 is FQGNSA in the germline V gene. This CDR3 region has 12 residues. V was clipped by 5 bases and J by 6 bases, with 10 bases between them. The CDR3 here is CASSPGLAEAFF. The CDR3 nucleotides read TGTGCCAGCAGCCCTGGCCTAGCTGAAGCTTTCTTT.

This chain connects TRBV4-1 to TRBJ1-3, with a tentative D call TRBD1 (5 bases). The germline V gene encodes CDR1 MGHRA and CDR2 YSYEKL. V lost 5 bases to trimming and J lost 3 bases, with 14 bases between them. The CDR3 is 15 residues long. The CDR3 sequence is CASSNSGSLGNTIYF. In DNA form, the CDR3 reads TGCGCCAGCAGCAACTCAGGGTCCCTTGGAAACACCATATATTTT.

V gene TRBV2 combines with J gene TRBJ2-7; D might be TRBD2 (6 bases). This CDR3 is 13 amino acids long. In germline, CDR1 is SNHLY, CDR2 FYNNEI. Trimming shortened V by 9 bases and J by 3 bases, and 15 bases separated the two germline ends. CDR3 amino acids: CASRRGVRYEQYF. The CDR3 coding sequence is TGTGCCAGTCGGAGGGGAGTCCGCTACGAGCAGTACTTC.

The chain carries TRBV9 and TRBJ2-7; 8 nucleotides align to TRBD2. This CDR3 has 13 residues. V trimming: 0 bases; J trimming: 6 bases; junction bases outside the gene matches: 2. CDR1 is SGDLS, CDR2 YYNGEE, per germline. CDR3 residues: CASSVGAGGEQYF. CDR3 in DNA: TGTGCCAGCAGCGTAGGGGCGGGGGGCGAGCAGTACTTC.

The chain couples TRBV4-1 to TRBJ1-1; possible D gene TRBD1, 5 bases. Between the trimmed V and J ends, which lost 2 bases and 10 bases, there was a span of 17 bases. Germline lookup yields CDR1 MGHRA and CDR2 YSYEKL. The CDR3 runs 14 residues. As DNA, the CDR3 is TGCGCCAGCAGCCAATCGGGACTAGCTCGGCGAGCTTTCTTT. It encodes CASSQSGLARRAFF.

This clone was recorded once. The genes are TRBV4-1 and TRBJ2-7, with TRBD1 identical over 8 bases. The V segment lost 0 bases and the J segment 3 bases; nucleotides outside the gene matches: 4. Germline V gives CDR1 MGHRA, CDR2 YSYEKL. The CDR3 extends over 15 amino acids. The CDR3 here is CASSQDQQGDYEQYF. For the CDR3, the DNA is TGCGCCAGCAGCCAAGATCAACAGGGGGACTACGAGCAGTACTTC.

The chain recombines TRBV27 with TRBJ2-5; D perhaps matches TRBD2 (6 bases). Trimming removed 3 bases from V and 5 bases from J, with 13 bases in between. CDR1 MNHEY and CDR2 SMNVEV come from the germline V gene (reference sequence). The CDR3 runs to 14 residues. CDR3 bases: TGTGCCAGCAGTTTCGGGGGTGTCTCGGAGACCCAGTACTTC. Its protein is CASSFGGVSETQYF.

CDR3 nucleotide sequence: TGTGCCAGCGGCCAGACCGGGACAGGCTCCTACGAGCAGTACTTC. Translating gives CASGQTGTGSYEQYF. This rearrangement joins TRBV7-9 to TRBJ2-7, with 8 bases fitting TRBD1. The CDR3 covers 15 residues. The V gene's germline CDR1 is SEHNR and CDR2 FQNEAQ (reference sequence). V lost 8 bases, J lost 0 bases, and 9 bases stayed unmatched.

This chain uses TRBV18 with TRBJ1-2, with D uncertain. The CDR3 spans 13 residues. Germline CDR1 and CDR2: KGHSH and LQKENI. V was clipped by 3 bases and J by 6 bases, with 11 bases between them. The CDR3 nucleotides read TGTGCCAGCTCACCCCCCGGGTACGATGGCTACACCTTC. It is translated as CASSPPGYDGYTF.

The chain combines TRBV19 with TRBJ1-4, with D uncertain. Trimming cost V 10 bases and J 5 bases, with 14 bases left between them. This CDR3 region has 13 residues. From germline, CDR1 is LNHDA and CDR2 SQIVND (reference sequence). CDR3 nucleotides: TGTGCCACTGAGCGGCGGCCCAATGAAAAACTGTTTTTT. Translating gives CATERRPNEKLFF.

The chain links TRBV7-2 to TRBJ2-2; 8 bases fit TRBD1. CDR1 is SGHTA, CDR2 FQGNSA, per germline. The J segment lost 5 bases and the V segment lost 3 bases, leaving 5 bases of the junction unmatched. This CDR3 has 15 residues. CDR3: CASSFWDRTTGELFF. The DNA for the CDR3 is TGTGCCAGCAGCTTTTGGGACAGGACGACCGGGGAGCTGTTTTTT.

The V and J genes are TRBV4-2 and TRBJ2-7; a weak D match, TRBD1 (5 bases). Germline loops: CDR1 LGHNA, CDR2 YNFKEQ. This CDR3 contains 15 residues. Trimming removed 1 base at V and 4 bases at J, with 14 bases between. The CDR3 reads CASSQGGWVTYEQYF. DNA for the CDR3: TGTGCCAGCAGCCAAGGGGGCTGGGTCACATACGAGCAGTACTTC.

This sequence joins TRBV27 and TRBJ2-3; 8 nucleotides agree with TRBD2. Per the germline V gene, CDR1 is MNHEY and CDR2 is SMNVEV (reference sequence). The junction had 6 bases not matched to a gene; V was cut back by 3 bases and J by 4 bases. The CDR3 covers 15 residues. CDR3 in amino acids: CASSLGLGGSDTQYF. CDR3 sequence (DNA): TGTGCCAGCAGTTTGGGACTAGGGGGGTCAGATACGCAGTATTTT.

The rearrangement uses TRBV5-1 and TRBJ2-2; no definite D call. V was trimmed by 3 bases and J by 4 bases, leaving 16 bases between them. The CDR3 spans 16 residues. The V gene's germline CDR1 is SGHRS and CDR2 YFSETQ. As DNA, the CDR3 is TGCGCCAGCAGCTGGTCAGATTGGCCCAGCACCGGGGAGCTGTTTTTT. Protein: CASSWSDWPSTGELFF.

J is TRBJ2-2 and V is TRBV27; TRBD2 aligns across 8 bases. This CDR3 has 14 residues. Trimming took 6 bases from V and 7 from J; bases not matched to a gene: 7. Germline assignment: CDR1 MNHEY and CDR2 SMNVEV (reference sequence). CDR3: CASRAGGWNGELFF. The DNA of the CDR3 is TGTGCCAGCAGGGCGGGGGGCTGGAACGGGGAGCTGTTTTTT.

V is TRBV7-2 and J is TRBJ2-7; TRBD2 aligns across 16 bases. Germline V lookup: CDR1 SGHTA, CDR2 FQGNSA. The CDR3 totals 16 residues. The junction had 4 bases not matched to a gene; V was cut back by 5 bases and J by 3 bases. The CDR3 region is CASSPGLAGGNYEQYF. The CDR3 DNA reads TGTGCCAGCAGCCCGGGACTAGCGGGGGGGAACTACGAGCAGTACTTC.

J is TRBJ2-7 and V is TRBV11-2; D is unresolved. Germline values: CDR1 SGHAT, CDR2 FQNNGV. V was cut by 4 bases and J by 7 bases, with 5 bases left in between. This CDR3 comprises 10 residues. CDR3 sequence (DNA): TGTGCCAGCAGCTACGGGGAGCAGTACTTC. It encodes CASSYGEQYF.

This chain joins TRBV6-1 and TRBJ2-2; 9 nucleotides match TRBD2. CDR1 and CDR2 from the germline V gene are MNHNS and SASEGT. The length of the CDR3 is 19 residues. The ends lost 3 bases at V and 4 bases at J; junction bases unmatched: 15. The CDR3 reads CASSDRRLGRGGGTGELFF. The CDR3 coding sequence is TGTGCCAGCAGTGATCGTCGGTTGGGGCGGGGGGGAGGCACCGGGGAGCTGTTTTTT.

This chain connects TRBV5-1 to TRBJ2-5; D is possibly TRBD2 (6 bases). V was cut by 0 bases and J by 6 bases, with 9 bases left in between. The CDR3 sequence is 13 residues long. Germline V gene lookup returns CDR1 SGHRS and CDR2 YFSETQ. CDR3 protein: CASSLGLDQTQYF. CDR3 in DNA: TGCGCCAGCAGCTTGGGACTAGATCAGACCCAGTACTTC.

This chain connects TRBV6-1 to TRBJ2-3; TRBD2 matches 8 bases. The CDR3 sequence is 17 residues long. J was trimmed by 0 bases and V by 0 bases; bases with no gene match: 5. Germline V gives CDR1 MNHNS, CDR2 SASEGT. CDR3 protein: CASSEATGGRSTDTQYF. The CDR3 DNA sequence: TGTGCCAGCAGTGAAGCCACGGGGGGGCGAAGCACAGATACGCAGTATTTT.

The V gene is TRBV7-2, the J gene TRBJ1-1, with 11 bases fitting TRBD1. The CDR3 consists of 17 residues. The germline CDR1 and CDR2 sequences are SGHTA and FQGNSA. Trimming cost V 4 bases and J 0 bases; bases outside gene matches: 7. The CDR3 loop is CASSSEGQGGMNTEAFF. DNA for the CDR3: TGTGCCAGCAGCTCCGAGGGACAGGGGGGGATGAACACTGAAGCTTTCTTT. The complete variable domain, with remaining parts taken from reference TRBV7-2 and TRBJ1-1, reads GAGVSQSPSNKVTEKGKDVELRCDPISGHTALYWYRQSLGQGLEFLIYFQGNSAPDKSGLPSDRFSAERTGGSVSTLTIQRTQQEDSAVYLCASSSEGQGGMNTEAFFGQGTRLTVV.

This chain connects TRBV5-4 to TRBJ1-1; D might be TRBD1 (6 bases). The germline V and J ends were trimmed by 0 bases and 11 bases, with 14 bases remaining between them. The CDR3 has 13 residues. In germline, CDR1 is SGHNT, CDR2 YYREEE (reference sequence). The CDR3 spells CASSLGWGRRAFF. CDR3 coding DNA: TGTGCCAGCAGCTTGGGTTGGGGGCGGCGGGCTTTCTTT.

This chain connects TRBV11-2 to TRBJ1-3, with 8 bases fitting TRBD1. The V and J ends lost 3 bases and 8 bases, in that order; junction bases with no gene match: 3. Germline CDR1 SGHAT, CDR2 FQNNGV. The CDR3 runs 13 residues. CDR3 loop: CASSFGQGYTIYF. The DNA for the CDR3 is TGTGCCAGCAGCTTTGGACAGGGCTACACCATATATTTT.